These 4 T cell receptor beta chains came from one sample sequenced in a study of T cells in women clearing cervical HPV infection. The table came from immunoSEQ multiplex PCR; TCRdb's copy has only in-frame clones and leaves some out. In total, the table holds about 24,000 clones. The sample consisted of blood buffy coat. Receptors were obtained from a woman aged 18 to 75 with a cervical HPV16 infection that either progressed to CIN3+ or cleared (not recorded which).

Remarks on this clone: The sequenced fragment ends 3 residues before the CDR3 boundary, so the rest is inferred from the germline J gene. This chain joins TRBV5-4 and TRBJ2-3, with a tentative D call TRBD2 (6 bases). Germline V gene sequence: CDR1 SGHNT, CDR2 YYREEE (reference sequence). The CDR3 has 13 residues. V shed 6 bases and J shed 1 base, with 9 bases lying between them. CDR3 DNA, as far as it was read: TGTGCCAGCACCCCTAGCGGCACAGATACG. It yields the protein CASTPSGTDT. The CDR3, in full, reads CASTPSGTDTQYF.

For this clone: Read data end 3 residues before the CDR3 end; the end is taken from the germline J gene. The V gene is TRBV18, the J gene TRBJ1-1; the D gene is possibly TRBD1 (5 bases). The CDR3 has 14 residues. In germline, CDR1 is KGHSH, CDR2 LQKENI. CDR3 protein: CASSRGLGENIAFF. The sequenced part of the CDR3 DNA is TGTGCCAGCTCACGGGGACTTGGAGAAAACATT.

On this clone: Coverage ceases 3 residues before the CDR3 finishes, and the germline J gene fills in the end. The gene calls are TRBV10-3 and TRBJ2-1; 11 bases are a match to TRBD2. Per germline, CDR1 ENHRY and CDR2 SYGVKD. The CDR3 length is 14 residues. The V and J ends lost 10 bases and 4 bases, in that order; junction bases with no gene match: 6. This chain's CDR3 is CATSGTSGYNEQFF. The CDR3 DNA, read in part, is TGTGCCACTTCCGGGACTAGCGGTTACAATGAG.

Concerning this clone: The CDR3 is cut off 3 residues early in the read; its end comes from the germline J gene. This rearrangement joins TRBV19 to TRBJ2-2, with TRBD2 matching 9 bases. The V and J ends lost 9 bases and 2 bases, in that order; junction bases with no gene match: 7. The CDR3 sequence is 15 residues long. Germline V gene data show CDR1 as LNHDA and CDR2 as SQIVND (reference sequence). CDR3 loop: CASRKTSGNTGELFF. The part of the CDR3 DNA that was read is TGTGCCAGCCGCAAGACTAGCGGAAACACCGGGGAG.